This is a list of T cell receptor beta chains from one sample in a study of spatial heterogeneity in lung cancer. TCRdb redid the calling of the 5' RACE reads with MiXCR, one entry per CDR3 protein. In the table there are under 150,000 distinct CDR3 sequences, 10% to 13% of which are singletons. This sample comprised PBMCs, obtained at follow-up. These TCRs come from a female donor with early-stage non-small cell lung cancer. The CDR3 runs from the conserved cysteine through the conserved F or W. D genes are given only for firm matches.

D,V,CDR3
-,TRBV27,CASSSLTDSYEQYF
-,TRBV28,CASGSYTDTQYF
TRBD1,TRBV6-2/TRBV6-3,CASSRGQGSGANVLTF
TRBD1,TRBV28,CASSSGQVNQPQHF
-,TRBV7-9,CASSPTQGSGNTIYF
-,TRBV6-1,CASSELNRNSPLHF
-,TRBV12-3/TRBV12-4,CASSTRERYSNQPQHF
TRBD2,TRBV5-1,CASKPAGGGYEQYF
TRBD2,TRBV28,CASSGLAGDSYEQYF
-,TRBV12-3/TRBV12-4,CASSPSPIYNEQFF
-,TRBV27,CASSLLSGRNTEAFF
TRBD1,TRBV29-1,CSVDTGTGTYEQYF
TRBD2,TRBV4-2,CASSQEWASGSLYNEQFF
-,TRBV29-1,CSVSQNDSPVGKTQYF
TRBD2,TRBV5-6,CASSLAGGSGTQYF
TRBD2,TRBV11-3,CASAVAGYNEQFF
TRBD1,TRBV5-1,CASSPKTGANTEAFF